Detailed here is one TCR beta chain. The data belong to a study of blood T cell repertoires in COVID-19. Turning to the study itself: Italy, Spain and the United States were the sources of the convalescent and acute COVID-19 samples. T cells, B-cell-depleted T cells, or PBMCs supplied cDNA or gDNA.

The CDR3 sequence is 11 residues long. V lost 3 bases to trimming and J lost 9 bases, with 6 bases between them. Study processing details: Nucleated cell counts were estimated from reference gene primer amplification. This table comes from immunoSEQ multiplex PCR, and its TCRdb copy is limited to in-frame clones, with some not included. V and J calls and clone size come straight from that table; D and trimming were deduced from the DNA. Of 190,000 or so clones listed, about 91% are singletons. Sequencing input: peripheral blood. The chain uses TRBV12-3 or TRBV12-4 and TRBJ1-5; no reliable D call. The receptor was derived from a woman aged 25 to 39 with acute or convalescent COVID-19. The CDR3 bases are TGTGCCAGCAGTTTTTTCGGGCCCCAGCATTTT. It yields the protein CASSFFGPQHF.